A single sample gave rise to the 4 T cell receptor beta chains below, sequenced in a study of blood T cell repertoires in COVID-19. The method was immunoSEQ multiplex PCR; TCRdb's version includes in-frame clones alone and lacks a portion of them. The repertoire consists of some 220,000 clones, with 88% occurring once and the leading ten covering around 2.7%. Sequencing was carried out using PBMCs or T cells enriched from blood (not recorded which). All receptors come from a woman aged 25 to 39 who had recovered from COVID-19.

The chain has TRBV20-1 and TRBJ2-2; the match to TRBD2 covers 8 bases. After removal of 3 bases from V and 5 bases from J, the junction contained 8 bases not matched to a gene. The CDR3 covers 15 residues. Germline-derived CDR1 and CDR2 are DFQATT and SNEGSKA (reference sequence). CDR3 nucleotides: TGCAGTGCTAGTGGTACGCGGGGGGCGACCGGGGAGCTGTTTTTT. This encodes CSASGTRGATGELFF.

There are a few counts of this clone. The CDR3 here is CASSRDRNSYEQYF. CDR3 coding DNA: TGTGCCAGCAGCAGAGACAGGAACTCCTACGAGCAGTACTTC. The V call is TRBV7-2, the J call TRBJ2-7; tentative D call: TRBD1 (6 bases). Germline-derived CDR1 and CDR2 are SGHTA and FQGNSA. V shed 5 bases and J shed 0 bases, with 11 bases lying between them. The CDR3 has 14 residues.

The chain links TRBV7-2 to TRBJ2-7, with TRBD2 as a possible D gene (5 bases). V lost 4 bases, J lost 7 bases, and 14 bases lay in between. The CDR3 totals 13 residues. Germline CDR1 and CDR2: SGHTA and FQGNSA. The CDR3 region has the DNA TGTGCCAGCAGCTACCCCAACTCGGGGGAGCAGTACTTC. Protein product: CASSYPNSGEQYF.

V is TRBV19 and J is TRBJ1-1, with 7 nucleotides matching TRBD1. J lost 10 bases, V lost 2 bases, and 10 bases had no gene match. Germline CDR1 and CDR2: LNHDA and SQIVND (reference sequence). The length of the CDR3 is 14 residues. The CDR3 here is CASSIRYDRVSAFF. CDR3 DNA sequence: TGTGCCAGTAGTATACGGTACGACAGGGTGTCAGCTTTCTTT.